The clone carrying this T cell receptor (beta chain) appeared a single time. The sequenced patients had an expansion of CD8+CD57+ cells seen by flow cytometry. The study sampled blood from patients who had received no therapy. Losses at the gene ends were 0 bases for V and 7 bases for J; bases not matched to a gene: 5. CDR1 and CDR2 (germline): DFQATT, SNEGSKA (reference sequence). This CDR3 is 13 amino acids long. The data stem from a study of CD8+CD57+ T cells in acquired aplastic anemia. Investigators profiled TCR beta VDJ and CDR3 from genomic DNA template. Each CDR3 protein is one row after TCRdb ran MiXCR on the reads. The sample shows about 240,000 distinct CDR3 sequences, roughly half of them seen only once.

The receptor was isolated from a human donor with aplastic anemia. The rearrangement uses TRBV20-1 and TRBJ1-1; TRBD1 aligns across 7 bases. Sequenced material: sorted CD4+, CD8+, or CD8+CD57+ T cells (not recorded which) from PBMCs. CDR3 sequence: CSAREANRGEAFF. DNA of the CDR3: TGCAGTGCTAGAGAAGCTAACAGGGGTGAAGCTTTCTTT.